This note documents a single T cell receptor beta chain sequence. There is no known antigen for this receptor. No clone much larger than this one lies a single base away; base qualities are absent. This sample is part of a study of blood T cell repertoires in COVID-19 (dated by TCRdb to 2018 to 2021). At the level of the whole study: Samples from collaborators originated in the United States, Italy and Spain and spanned both the acute and convalescent phases of COVID-19. The material from the prospective study consisted of cDNA or gDNA derived from T cells, B-cell-depleted T cells, or PBMCs. The dataset comprised deeply sampled blood TCRbeta repertoires from subjects exposed to, actively infected with, or recovered from COVID-19. The repertoires were released in a freely available public database intended as a resource for research on the immune response to SARS-CoV-2. Samples were obtained from the ongoing ImmuneRACE study (first 160 participants) and from 1,000 to 1,500 subjects provided by 6 global collaborators. Nearly every sample came with metadata listing a de-identified subject ID, COVID-19 status, age in years and sex. Where available, HLA class I and class II types were obtained from metadata supplied by the sample provider rather than from assay-based typing.

The junction shows trimming of 1 base on V and 7 bases on J, and the gene matches do not reach 13 bases of it. In the germline V gene, CDR1 corresponds to SGHAT and CDR2 to FQNNGV. The CDR3, cysteine through phenylalanine, is 18 amino acids long. CDR3 DNA only is kept here, 54 bases in frame from base 1. The immunoSEQ Assay, a bias-controlled multiplex PCR, was used to amplify TCRbeta CDR3 regions from genomic DNA. The authors' analysis ran thus. Nucleated cell counts per sample were estimated from amplification of reference gene primers within the assay. To quantify the absolute abundance of each unique TCRbeta CDR3 rearrangement, sequence reads were collapsed and filtered. Productive Simpson clonality was computed per sample as the square root of Simpson's diversity index over productive rearrangements. TCRdb carries this immuneACCESS record with in-frame sequences only. Its versions omit some clonotypes, under half of them owing to an unresolved V gene in the studies checked, with the rest unexplained. V and J calls and clone size are as listed in that table; D and trimming were resolved from the DNA. The sample records about 57,000 clones, 80% to 90% of which are singletons. The top ten constitute around 4% of the sample.

Participants in the prospective study were aged roughly 18 to 89 years, lived in about two dozen United States geographic areas, and enrolled through a virtual design. To assign participants to cohorts, the prospective study relied on clinical history that participants themselves reported in a screening survey and a study questionnaire. In the prospective study, mobile phlebotomists collected whole blood, serum and a nasopharyngeal or oropharyngeal swab from each participant. Over a roughly 2-month period, participants in the prospective study had the option of providing additional blood draws and questionnaires. Blood samples from the prospective study were shipped frozen or at room temperature prior to DNA extraction. Findings and caveats that apply to the study as a whole: The quantity of clinical and demographic metadata differed by source and by participant and was supplied without curation.

The V and J segments used are TRBV11-2 and TRBJ2-5, with TRBD2 matching 12 junction bases. Sequences were obtained from PBMCs or T cells enriched from blood (not recorded which). This receptor was obtained from a woman aged 40 to 50 with acute COVID-19. CDR3 reads: CASSLVGLAGRVLVTQYF. The DNA is as follows: TGTGCCAGCAGCTTAGTCGGACTAGCGGGGCGAGTGTTAGTGACCCAGTACTTC.